Following are 21 T cell receptor beta chains from one sample sequenced in a study of T cell repertoires in cytomegalovirus infection. TCRdb reprocessed the reads with MiXCR, giving one entry per CDR3 protein. The sample includes about 300,000 distinct CDR3 sequences, 9.6% seen only once; the top ten take approximately 2.3%. The sample taken for sequencing was PBMCs. These receptors were taken from a human donor in good health (CMV status not recorded). Some clones in this sample may be carry-over from other donors' samples.

This clonotype occurred a few times. The CDR3 is CSARDEERGKSVEQFF. The CDR3 DNA follows: TGCAGTGCTAGAGATGAGGAGCGGGGGAAGTCGGTTGAGCAGTTCTTC. V and J are TRBV20-1 and TRBJ2-1, with 8 nucleotides matching TRBD2. V lost 0 bases, J lost 9 bases, and 13 bases stayed unmatched. The CDR3 is 16 amino acids. Germline CDR1 and CDR2: DFQATT and SNEGSKA (reference sequence).

At least ten counts were recorded for this clonotype. The chain carries TRBV12-3 or TRBV12-4 and TRBJ1-1, with D tentatively TRBD1 (5 bases). V was trimmed by 5 bases and J by 0 bases, leaving 13 bases between them. This CDR3 spans 15 amino acids. The CDR3 sequence is CASSGPGTVNTEAFF. CDR3 bases: TGTGCCAGCAGTGGCCCCGGGACTGTGAACACTGAAGCTTTCTTT.

This clonotype was observed many times. The chain employs TRBV28 and TRBJ2-6, with TRBD1 matching over 8 bases. The CDR3 has 18 residues. The V gene end was trimmed by 5 bases and the J gene end by 1 base; junction bases not matched to a gene: 10. The V gene's germline CDR1 is MDHEN and CDR2 SYDVKM. The CDR3 coding sequence is TGTGCCAGCAGTATTCCAGGGGGCATTGGATCTGGGGCCAACGTCCTGACTTTC. Translating gives CASSIPGGIGSGANVLTF.

This clonotype was detected ten times or more. For the CDR3, the DNA is TGTGCCAGCAGTTCCCCCCGAACAGATACGCAGTATTTT. Translated: CASSSPRTDTQYF. The chain combines TRBV28 with TRBJ2-3; D remains unclear. The CDR3 contains 13 residues. Looked up from germline, CDR1 is MDHEN and CDR2 is SYDVKM. V gave up 4 bases and J gave up 3 bases, with 8 bases separating them. Based on the CDR3 plus reference TRBV28 and TRBJ2-3, the full variable domain is DVKVTQSSRYLVKRTGEKVFLECVQDMDHENMFWYRQDPGLGLRLIYFSYDVKMKEKGDIPEGYSVSREKKERFSLILESASTNQTSMYLCASSSPRTDTQYFGPGTRLTVL.

This clonotype appeared many times. The V gene is TRBV7-8, the J gene TRBJ1-1, with D maybe TRBD1 (6 bases). Germline V gives CDR1 SGHVS, CDR2 FQNEAQ. V shed 1 base and J shed 1 base, with 13 bases lying between them. The CDR3 length is 16 residues. CDR3 loop: CASSLVGGHQNTEAFF. Here the CDR3 DNA reads TGTGCCAGCAGCTTAGTAGGGGGACACCAGAACACTGAAGCTTTCTTT.

This clonotype showed up many times. The V call is TRBV12-5, the J call TRBJ2-2; 8 bases are a match to TRBD2. Germline loops: CDR1 LGHNT, CDR2 FRNRAP. The CDR3 loop spans 15 amino acids. The V segment lost 9 bases and the J segment 1 base; nucleotides outside the gene matches: 7. The DNA of the CDR3 is TGTGCTAGCGGAGATAGCGGGGTGAACACCGGGGAGCTGTTTTTT. This codes for CASGDSGVNTGELFF.

This clonotype was found many times. This chain joins TRBV7-9 and TRBJ2-4; 7 bases align to TRBD2. Germline V CDR1 and CDR2: SEHNR, FQNEAQ (reference sequence). With V trimmed by 6 bases and J by 7 bases, 6 bases remained unmatched. CDR3 length equals 13 residues. The CDR3 loop is CASSHTGGNIQYF. The CDR3 coding sequence is TGTGCCAGCAGTCATACGGGAGGTAACATTCAGTACTTC.

In this sample, this clonotype turned up many times. The rearrangement links TRBV20-1 to TRBJ2-2; D gene uncertain. The germline gives CDR1 DFQATT, CDR2 SNEGSKA (reference sequence). There are 14 residues in the CDR3. V was cut by 6 bases and J by 5 bases, with 16 bases left in between. The CDR3 bases are TGCAGTGCGGGATCGGGTCAAGGGACCGGGGAGCTGTTTTTT. Amino acids: CSAGSGQGTGELFF.

This clonotype was seen repeatedly, ten times or more. The chain is built from TRBV24-1 and TRBJ2-2; D gene unclear. V was shortened by 7 bases and J by 2 bases, with 10 bases between the two germline ends. The CDR3 contains 14 residues. Per the germline V gene, CDR1 is KGHDR and CDR2 is SFDVKD. The CDR3: CATRRTANTGELFF. The CDR3 DNA follows: TGTGCCACCAGACGGACGGCTAACACCGGGGAGCTGTTTTTT.

This clonotype was observed many times. This chain links TRBV12-3 or TRBV12-4 with TRBJ1-5, with D hard to call. Trimming stripped 6 bases from V and 2 bases from J, with 8 bases between. The CDR3 is made up of 13 amino acids. The CDR3: CASRPTGNQPQHF. As DNA, the CDR3 is TGTGCCAGCAGACCTACAGGCAATCAGCCCCAGCATTTT.

In its sample, this clonotype was seen many times. The chain links TRBV11-3 to TRBJ2-3; D is possibly TRBD2 (6 bases). Germline V CDR1 and CDR2: SGHNT, YENEEA. The V gene lost 2 bases and the J gene lost 6 bases, with 15 bases spanning the gap. CDR3 length: 15 residues. DNA of the CDR3: TGTGCCAGCAGCTTATTCGGGCAGGCGGGGGATACGCAGTATTTT. Amino acids: CASSLFGQAGDTQYF.

The chain couples TRBV20-1 to TRBJ1-2; 10 bases fit TRBD1. This CDR3 is 14 amino acids long. V was clipped by 3 bases and J by 3 bases; unmatched bases: 4. Germline CDR1 and CDR2: DFQATT and SNEGSKA (reference sequence). CDR3 region: CSARRDRGDYGYTF. CDR3 nucleotides: TGCAGTGCTAGGAGGGACAGGGGTGACTATGGCTACACCTTC.

This clonotype was counted a few times. CDR3 nucleotide sequence: TGTGCCAGCAGCCAAGCAGGAGGCTACGAGCAGTACTTC. Residues: CASSQAGGYEQYF. The chain couples TRBV14 to TRBJ2-7, with D tentatively TRBD2 (5 bases). The CDR3 totals 13 residues. V was clipped by 1 base and J by 3 bases, with 7 bases between them. Per germline, CDR1 SGHDN and CDR2 FVKESK.

The J gene is TRBJ2-1, the V gene TRBV19; tentatively, D is TRBD2 (6 bases). This CDR3 is 16 amino acids long. CDR1 is LNHDA, CDR2 SQIVND, per germline (reference sequence). The V end lost 2 bases, the J end lost 1 base, and 12 bases lay between the germline ends. CDR3 amino acids: CASSIWAGKSYNEQFF. In nucleotides, the CDR3 is TGTGCCAGTAGTATATGGGCGGGGAAGTCCTACAATGAGCAGTTCTTC.

On this clonotype: A much bigger clone sits one base away, suggesting this may be a read error. This chain uses TRBV14 with TRBJ2-3; D may be TRBD2 (5 bases). V was cut by 0 bases and J by 2 bases, with 12 bases left in between. The CDR3 runs to 16 residues. Germline CDR1 and CDR2: SGHDN and FVKESK. The CDR3 DNA is TGTGCCAGCAGCCAAGATCGGACTTCTTCCACAGATACGCAGTATTTT. Translating it yields CASSQDRTSSTDTQYF. Filled out from reference TRBV14 and TRBJ2-3, the complete variable domain reads EAGVTQFPSHSVIEKGQTVTLRCDPISGHDNLYWYRRVMGKEIKFLLHFVKESKQDESGMPNNRFLAERTGGTYSTLKVQPAELEDSGVYFCASSQDRTSSTDTQYFGPGTRLTVL.

This clonotype has ten or more counts. The gene calls are TRBV7-2 and TRBJ2-5; D is uncertain. Deletions cut 0 bases from V and 0 bases from J, with 11 bases between. The CDR3 is 16 residues long. CDR1 and CDR2 from the germline V gene are SGHTA and FQGNSA. CDR3 bases: TGTGCCAGCAGCTTAGCGCTTGGCAGGAACCAAGAGACCCAGTACTTC. Protein product: CASSLALGRNQETQYF.

The chain joins TRBV20-1 to TRBJ1-1; possibly TRBD1 for D (6 bases). CDR1 and CDR2 (germline): DFQATT, SNEGSKA (reference sequence). Between the trimmed V and J ends, which lost 8 bases and 2 bases, there was a span of 15 bases. This CDR3 is 13 amino acids long. CDR3 bases: TGCAGTACCGACACAGGGCCTAACACTGAAGCTTTCTTT. Its protein is CSTDTGPNTEAFF.

In its sample, this clonotype was seen many times. The rearrangement joins TRBV25-1 to TRBJ1-1; D is undetermined. Germline CDR1 is MGHDK and CDR2 is SYGVNS. V shed 5 bases and J shed 3 bases, with 10 bases lying between them. CDR3 size: 13 residues. DNA of the CDR3: TGTGCCAGCAGTAATAAGGGCTACACTGAAGCTTTCTTT. Protein: CASSNKGYTEAFF.

Ten or more counts support this clonotype. This sequence joins TRBV6-1 and TRBJ2-6; D not resolved. The ends were cut back, 5 bases at V and 0 bases at J, with 8 bases in the middle. Germline V gene lookup returns CDR1 MNHNS and CDR2 SASEGT. The CDR3 has 15 residues. CDR3 residues: CASSRAGSGANVLTF. The CDR3, as DNA: TGTGCCAGCAGTCGCGCAGGCTCTGGGGCCAACGTCCTGACTTTC.

This clonotype was counted many times. The genes are TRBV12-3 or TRBV12-4 and TRBJ2-5; 7 positions match TRBD1. The trim removed 2 bases at V and 2 bases at J, leaving 8 bases unmatched. The CDR3 runs 16 residues. The DNA of the CDR3 is TGTGCCAGCAGTTTACCGTCAGGGGGACAGCAAGAGACCCAGTACTTC. Residues: CASSLPSGGQQETQYF.

At least ten counts were recorded for this clonotype. The J gene is TRBJ2-1, the V gene TRBV6-1; TRBD1 might be the D (5 bases). The germline V gene encodes CDR1 MNHNS and CDR2 SASEGT. The CDR3 runs 13 residues. The ends were cut back, 11 bases at V and 5 bases at J, with 16 bases in the middle. CDR3 sequence: CACSRQLNNEQFF. The CDR3 DNA is TGTGCCTGCTCGAGACAGCTCAACAATGAGCAGTTCTTC.